Here is one TCR beta chain with its context. Its specific antigen is unknown. Qualities for individual bases were not recorded, and no much larger clone is one base off. The sample carries other DNA sequences with the same CDR3. Each donor gave one peripheral blood draw, averaging approximately 110 mL, which was collected into heparinised tubes. A BD FACSAria II and a panel including CD45RO, CCR7, CD25, CD127, CD95 and CD27 were used to sort naive, central memory, regulatory and stem cell-like memory CD4+ T cells. All sorted populations exceeded 95% purity. PBMCs were isolated immediately by Lymphoprep density gradient centrifugation and stained directly without culture. To minimize batch effects, samples were stained and sorted in pairs, one healthy donor with one patient per experiment. The V and J ends are trimmed by 0 bases and 1 base, leaving 6 bases between them. The CDR3 sequence holds 13 residues, the cysteine and phenylalanine included. Only CDR3 DNA is held: 39 bases, read in frame from base 1. CDR1 is given as GTSNPN and CDR2 as SVGIG, both from the germline V gene (reference sequence).

All of the isolated RNA was reverse transcribed with the High Capacity cDNA Reverse Transcription Kit, so expressed TCRB transcripts were sequenced. Naive, central memory and regulatory T cell samples underwent deep immunoSEQ sequencing, averaging about 3.3 million total reads per sample. After sorted cells were lysed in RLT buffer, RNA was extracted with DNase-treated RNeasy Micro or Mini kits, with the choice depending on cell number. Each cell subset was processed on its own to prevent cross-contamination, while patient and healthy donor samples were processed together. The immunoSEQ multiplex PCR was used to amplify TCRB sequences from cDNA, yielding 87-bp fragments that span the CDR3 region. Sequencing of the amplicons was performed on the Illumina HiSeq platform. The authors' analysis ran thus. PCR bias was corrected computationally using synthetic template baselines, and reads within Hamming distance 2 were collapsed, with unmergeable singletons discarded. Reads were aligned against IMGT to assign V, D and J genes, CDR3 length and insertions or deletions at six rearrangement sites. Within each subset, clonotype counts were normalized to sorted cell number, and only after that were true diversity and Gini coefficients computed with the tcR R package. Repertoire sharing was quantified using the overlap coefficient calculated on TCRB nucleotide sequences. Out-of-frame TCRB sequences from naive cells were analyzed as a proxy for the pre-selection repertoire. TCRdb limited this immuneACCESS table to in-frame rearrangements with V and J called. A share of clones is missing; checked studies link under half to unresolved V genes, and the rest is unexplained. V and J calls and clone size are as listed in that table; D and trimming were resolved from the DNA. The table for this sample lists a few hundred thousand clones; approximately 16% of them were counted only once. The top ten constitute under 0.02% of the sample.

The sample originates from a study of beta chain features in type 1 diabetes (dated by TCRdb to 2017 to 2018). About the investigation overall: Mean age, gender distribution, total cell number and subset yield did not differ between patients and healthy donors. Across all samples, fewer than 110,000,000 sorted cells were examined, and cell number per subset correlated strongly with RNA yield. The study compared TCRB repertoires of sorted circulating CD4+ T cell subsets between recently diagnosed type 1 diabetes patients and matched healthy donors. Naive and central memory subsets were obtained from all 30 or so donors, but regulatory and stem cell-like memory subsets were isolated from only 8 patients and roughly eight healthy donors.

Points the paper makes about the study in general: Fewer insertions and more nucleotide deletions at VDJ recombination sites were observed in patients with type 1 diabetes, implying thymic rearrangement abnormalities. Shorter templates might have been favored by PCR, but patient and control samples were amplified and corrected together, so both groups would have been affected equally by any skew. Because the HLA sub-analyses included only small numbers of individuals, any influence of HLA type on TCRB rearrangement was left unresolved. Because cDNA rather than genomic DNA was sequenced, highly expressing activated cells could have been over-represented, although no difference in activation and CD3 levels was found between groups. The naive, central memory and regulatory TCRB repertoires appeared to resemble one another more closely among patients than among healthy donors. A moderate but significant shortening of TCRB CDR3 length was observed in type 1 diabetes patients in all four CD4+ subsets.

The V gene is TRBV30 and the J gene is TRBJ1-2, with the D gene not confidently named. The TCR was taken from a woman under 30 in good health. The specimen sequenced was naive CD4+ T cells from blood. The cell subset or site label corresponds to: true naive CD4+ T cells. The sequenced DNA is TGTGCCTGGAGTGTGGGAGTTAACTATGGCTACACCTTC. This gives the protein CAWSVGVNYGYTF.